This T cell receptor (beta chain) comes out of a study of shared clonotypes between healthy human individuals. CDR1 and CDR2 (germline): LGHNA, YSLEER. This CDR3 region has 14 residues. Trimming removed 0 bases from V and 4 bases from J, with 9 bases in between. TCRdb keeps only in-frame clones here, not all; method: immunoSEQ multiplex PCR. The sample contains roughly 1,100,000 clones, approximately 72% of which appear only once. The sequence was obtained from a man aged 18-30 years in good health. The chain has TRBV4-3 and TRBJ1-2; no firm D call. Input material: memory CD4+ T cells sorted from blood. Subset noted: CD45RA-negative fraction. CDR3 amino acids: CASSQEGVPYGYTF. The CDR3 DNA is TGCGCCAGCAGCCAAGAGGGAGTTCCCTATGGCTACACCTTC.